The clone carrying this T cell receptor beta chain was detected once. This specimen belongs to a study of blood T cell repertoires in COVID-19. Background on the study: Specimens from acute and convalescent COVID-19 originated in the United States, Italy and Spain.

CDR3 length: 15 residues. V lost 7 bases to trimming and J lost 7 bases; unmatched junction nucleotides: 15. CDR1 is SNHLY and CDR2 is FYNNEI in the germline V gene. The authors' processing: Amplification from reference gene primers served as the basis for estimated nucleated cell counts. TCRdb keeps only in-frame clones here, not all; method: immunoSEQ multiplex PCR. V and J calls plus clone size are reproduced from that table; the DNA served to infer D and trimming. The data hold roughly 350,000 clones, with about 85% observed a single time. The TCR comes from a woman under 30 with acute or convalescent COVID-19. The material sequenced was peripheral blood. The chain is built from TRBV2 and TRBJ2-7, with 8 bases aligning to TRBD1. In DNA, the CDR3 is TGTGCCAGCAAGGGGTTCGGGCAGGGGGCACTTGAGCAGTACTTC. Translating it yields CASKGFGQGALEQYF.